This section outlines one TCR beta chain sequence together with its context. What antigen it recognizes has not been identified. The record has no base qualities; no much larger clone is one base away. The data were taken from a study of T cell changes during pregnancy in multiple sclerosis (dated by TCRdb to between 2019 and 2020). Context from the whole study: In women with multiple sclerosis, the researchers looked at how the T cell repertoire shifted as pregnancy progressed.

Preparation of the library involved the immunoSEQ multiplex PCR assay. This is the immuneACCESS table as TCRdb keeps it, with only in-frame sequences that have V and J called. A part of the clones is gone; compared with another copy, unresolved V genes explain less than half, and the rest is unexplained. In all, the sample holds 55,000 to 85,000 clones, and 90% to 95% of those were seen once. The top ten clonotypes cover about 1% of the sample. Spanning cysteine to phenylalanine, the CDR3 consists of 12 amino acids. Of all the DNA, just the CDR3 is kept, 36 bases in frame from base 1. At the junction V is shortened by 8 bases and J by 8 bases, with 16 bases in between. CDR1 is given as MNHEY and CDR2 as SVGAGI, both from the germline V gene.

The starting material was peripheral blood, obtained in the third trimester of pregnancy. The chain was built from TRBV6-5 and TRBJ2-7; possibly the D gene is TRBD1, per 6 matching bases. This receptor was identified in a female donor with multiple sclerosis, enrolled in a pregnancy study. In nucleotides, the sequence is TGTGCCAGCGGCAACAGGGTAGACAAGCAGTACTTC. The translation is CASGNRVDKQYF.